One TCR beta chain is described in this entry. The CDR3 is 16 amino acids. The ends lost 0 bases at V and 7 bases at J; junction bases unmatched: 9. The germline CDR1 and CDR2 sequences are SQVTM and ANQGSEA. The entry originates in a study of T cell changes during pregnancy in multiple sclerosis. Method: immunoSEQ multiplex PCR; TCRdb's copy keeps in-frame clones and lacks some. The sample lists roughly 47,000 clones, approximately 94% occurring once. The V gene is TRBV29-1, the J gene TRBJ1-2; 12 nucleotides line up with TRBD1. This sequence originates from a female donor with multiple sclerosis, enrolled in a pregnancy study. The specimen comprised CD8+ T cells from peripheral blood mononuclear cells, sampled before pregnancy. DNA for the CDR3: TGCAGCGTTGAAGAAGGGACAGGGGGCATCGGGTCTGGCTACACCTTC. The encoded protein is CSVEEGTGGIGSGYTF.